Listed below are T cell receptor beta chains from one sample, sequenced in a study of OX40 agonist ivuxolimab in advanced cancers. Sequencing was performed with immunoSEQ multiplex PCR; in TCRdb, only in-frame clones are kept and a portion is missing. The sample carries some 20,000 clones, around four fifths recorded once. The sample was CD4+ or CD8+ T cells sorted from blood, taken in a trial of the OX40 agonist ivuxolimab. Source of these receptors: an adult with an advanced solid tumor such as melanoma, head and neck, liver or kidney cancer. Both conserved end residues are part of each CDR3. Each record gives: clone size, V gene, J gene, D gene, CDR3 DNA, CDR3 protein. The D gene is left open where the match is weak. A row's size may be missing; if present it is once, few, many or a size class.

>.|TRBV28|TRBJ2-7|TRBD1
TGTGCCAGCAGCCCGTGGACAGGTCGGAACGAGCAGTACTTC
CASSPWTGRNEQYF
>.|TRBV4-2|TRBJ1-5|.
TGTGCCAGCAGCCAAGCCGGTCAGCCCCAGCATTTT
CASSQAGQPQHF
>.|TRBV7-9|TRBJ1-1|.
TGTGCCAGCAGCTTAGAGCCAGGTGAAACTGAAGCTTTCTTT
CASSLEPGETEAFF
>.|TRBV21-1|TRBJ2-5|.
TGTGCCAGCAGCATTCGTCGGGACTCCCGAGAGACCCAGTACTTC
CASSIRRDSRETQYF
>.|TRBV6-1|TRBJ2-7|TRBD1
TGTGCCAGCAGTGTGGACAGGGGGCCTTACGAGCAGTACTTC
CASSVDRGPYEQYF
>.|TRBV19|TRBJ1-5|TRBD1
TGTGCCAGTAAACTGGGAGGGGGCCACAATCAGCCCCAGCATTTT
CASKLGGGHNQPQHF
>.|TRBV7-2|TRBJ1-5|.
TGTGCCAGCAGCCCGGACCTTGGGCAGCCCCAGCATTTT
CASSPDLGQPQHF
>few|TRBV18|TRBJ1-4|.
TGTGCCAGCTCACCCGGGACGGATGAAAAACTGTTTTTT
CASSPGTDEKLFF
>.|TRBV14|TRBJ2-7|TRBD2
TGTGCCAGCAGCCCCACGGGACTATCCTACGAGCAGTACTTC
CASSPTGLSYEQYF
>once|TRBV6-1|TRBJ2-1|.
TGTGCCAGCAGTTTTCGACTAGTTTTTACGGGTGAGCAGTTCTTC
CASSFRLVFTGEQFF
>.|TRBV20-1|TRBJ2-3|.
TGCAGTGCTCACGGTGCAGATACGCAGTATTTT
CSAHGADTQYF
>.|TRBV6-1|TRBJ2-2|TRBD1
TGTGCCAGCATCATGGGGACAGGGAACACCGGGGAGCTGTTTTTT
CASIMGTGNTGELFF
>.|TRBV5-4|TRBJ2-7|.
TGTGCCAGCAGCTTGCTGGGCGGGGACGAGCAGTACTTC
CASSLLGGDEQYF
>.|TRBV19|TRBJ2-5|.
TGTGCCAGTAGTCCCTCGGGAGACCCCGAGACCCAGTACTTC
CASSPSGDPETQYF
>.|TRBV28|TRBJ2-1|.
TGTGCCAGCACCTGGGGGTCCTCCTACAATGAGCAGTTCTTC
CASTWGSSYNEQFF
>.|TRBV5-1|TRBJ2-5|TRBD1
TGCGCCAGCAGCGTACACGGGACAGGATTCCCAGAGACCCAGTACTTC
CASSVHGTGFPETQYF
>.|TRBV9|TRBJ2-1|TRBD2
TGTGCCAGCAGCGCGACAGGGACTAGCCTCTACAATGAGCAGTTCTTC
CASSATGTSLYNEQFF
>.|TRBV27|TRBJ2-6|.
TGTGCCAGCAGTAGTTGGGACATCCATCCAATTGGGGCCAACGTCCTGACTTTC
CASSSWDIHPIGANVLTF
>medium-sized|TRBV9|TRBJ2-1|TRBD2
TGTGCCAGCAGCGTAGGCGGGAGGGCCGTGAATGAGCAGTTCTTC
CASSVGGRAVNEQFF